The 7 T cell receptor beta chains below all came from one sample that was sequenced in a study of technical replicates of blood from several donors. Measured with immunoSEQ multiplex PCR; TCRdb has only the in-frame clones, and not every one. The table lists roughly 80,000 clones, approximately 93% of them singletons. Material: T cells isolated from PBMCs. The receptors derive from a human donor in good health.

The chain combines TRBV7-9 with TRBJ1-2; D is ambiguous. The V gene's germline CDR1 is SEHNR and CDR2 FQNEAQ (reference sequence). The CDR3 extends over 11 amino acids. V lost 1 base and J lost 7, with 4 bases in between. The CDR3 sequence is CASSLDSGYTF. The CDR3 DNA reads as TGTGCCAGCAGCTTAGACTCTGGCTACACCTTC.

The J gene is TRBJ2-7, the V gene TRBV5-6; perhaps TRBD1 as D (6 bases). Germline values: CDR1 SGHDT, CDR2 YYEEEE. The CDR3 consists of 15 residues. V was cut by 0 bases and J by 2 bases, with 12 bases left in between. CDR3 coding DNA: TGTGCCAGCAGCTTGGTCGGGACACTGACCTACGAGCAGTACTTC. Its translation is CASSLVGTLTYEQYF.

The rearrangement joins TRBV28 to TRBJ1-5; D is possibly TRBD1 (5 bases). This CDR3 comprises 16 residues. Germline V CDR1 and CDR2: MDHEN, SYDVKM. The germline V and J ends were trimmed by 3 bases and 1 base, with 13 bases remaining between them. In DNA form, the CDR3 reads TGTGCCAGCAGTTTCTGGCAGGGAGGGAGCAATCAGCCCCAGCATTTT. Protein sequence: CASSFWQGGSNQPQHF.

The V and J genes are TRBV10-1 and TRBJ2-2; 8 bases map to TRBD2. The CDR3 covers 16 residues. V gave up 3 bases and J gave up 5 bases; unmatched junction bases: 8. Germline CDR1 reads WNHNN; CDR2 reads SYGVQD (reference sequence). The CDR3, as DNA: TGCGCCAGCAGTGACCCTAGCGGGCCCTCGACCGGGGAGCTGTTTTTT. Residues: CASSDPSGPSTGELFF.

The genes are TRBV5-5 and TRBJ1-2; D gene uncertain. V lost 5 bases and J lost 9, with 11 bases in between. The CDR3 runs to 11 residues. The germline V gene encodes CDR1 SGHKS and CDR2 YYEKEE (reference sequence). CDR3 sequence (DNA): TGTGCCAGCAGTCATTCGGGAAGCTACACCTTC. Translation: CASSHSGSYTF.

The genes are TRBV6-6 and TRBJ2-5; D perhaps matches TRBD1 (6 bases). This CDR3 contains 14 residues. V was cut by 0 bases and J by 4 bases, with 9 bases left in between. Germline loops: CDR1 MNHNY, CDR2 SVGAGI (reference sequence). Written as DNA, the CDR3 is TGTGCCAGCAGTTACTCCGGCAGGGGAGAGACCCAGTACTTC. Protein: CASSYSGRGETQYF.

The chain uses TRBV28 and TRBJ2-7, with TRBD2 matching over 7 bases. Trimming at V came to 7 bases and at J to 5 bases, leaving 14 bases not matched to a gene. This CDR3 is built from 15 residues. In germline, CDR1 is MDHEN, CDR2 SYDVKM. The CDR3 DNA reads TGTGCCAGCAATGGCCCTGGCGGGAGCTACCACGAGCAGTACTTC. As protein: CASNGPGGSYHEQYF.